Each of the 23 T cell receptor beta chains below was sequenced from the same sample in a study of blood T cell repertoires in COVID-19. Produced via immunoSEQ multiplex PCR; TCRdb's table is partial and in-frame only. The data contain about 310,000 clones, roughly 90% of them singletons. The sequenced sample consisted of PBMCs or T cells enriched from blood (not recorded which). Receptor source: a woman between 18 and 30 years old who had recovered from COVID-19.

The chain recombines TRBV12-5 with TRBJ2-1; 8 bases match TRBD2. The CDR3 length is 15 residues. The V gene's germline CDR1 is LGHNT and CDR2 FRNRAP. V dropped 5 bases and J dropped 4; count of bases not matched to a gene: 7. CDR3 residues: CASGATGGGYNEQFF. CDR3 bases: TGTGCTAGTGGTGCCACGGGCGGGGGGTACAATGAGCAGTTCTTC.

V gene TRBV28 combines with J gene TRBJ1-2; 8 bases line up with TRBD1. Germline loops: CDR1 MDHEN, CDR2 SYDVKM. The trim removed 7 bases at V and 6 bases at J, leaving 13 bases unmatched. There are 15 residues in the CDR3. The CDR3 nucleotides are TGTGCCAGCAAGCCCGGACAGGGAAGCGGGAATGGCTACACCTTC. This encodes CASKPGQGSGNGYTF.

V is TRBV29-1 and J is TRBJ1-1; D remains ambiguous. The CDR3 spans 13 residues. The germline V gene has CDR1 SQVTM and CDR2 ANQGSEA. Trimming took off 7 bases at V and 5 bases at J, with 17 bases between the two ends. For the CDR3, the DNA is TGCAGCGCCCAAAGGACGGGGAAAACTGAAGCTTTCTTT. This translates into CSAQRTGKTEAFF.

This chain connects TRBV18 to TRBJ2-3; TRBD2 matches 8 bases. The V gene end was trimmed by 1 base and the J gene end by 2 bases; junction bases not matched to a gene: 5. The CDR3 loop spans 16 amino acids. CDR1 KGHSH and CDR2 LQKENI come from the germline V gene. The CDR3 DNA is TGTGCCAGCTCACCACTAGCGGGGAACCCCACAGATACGCAGTATTTT. It codes for CASSPLAGNPTDTQYF. Variable domain in full (rest from reference TRBV18 and TRBJ2-3): NAGVMQNPRHLVRRRGQEARLRCSPMKGHSHVYWYRQLPEEGLKFMVYLQKENIIDESGMPKERFSAEFPKEGPSILRIQQVVRGDSAAYFCASSPLAGNPTDTQYFGPGTRLTVL.

The V call is TRBV19, the J call TRBJ1-1; D perhaps matches TRBD1 (5 bases). Trimming left V 3 bases short and J 5 bases short, with 10 bases between. The CDR3 consists of 13 residues. Germline V gene lookup returns CDR1 LNHDA and CDR2 SQIVND (reference sequence). CDR3 protein: CASSILRQTEAFF. The DNA for the CDR3 is TGTGCCAGTAGTATCTTGCGACAGACTGAAGCTTTCTTT.

The chain combines TRBV3-1 (or the pseudogene TRBV3-2) with TRBJ1-6, with D possibly matching TRBD1 (6 bases). The CDR3 is 15 residues long. Deletions cut 2 bases from V and 8 bases from J, with 13 bases between. The germline gives CDR1 LGHDT, CDR2 YNNKEL (reference sequence). The CDR3 nucleotides read TGTGCCAGCAGCCAAACTTGGGCAGGGGATTCACCCCTCCACTTT. Translation: CASSQTWAGDSPLHF.

By sample fraction, this clone is medium-sized. V usage is TRBV6-5 and J usage is TRBJ2-5, with 9 positions matching TRBD2. This CDR3 has 15 amino acids. Per the germline V gene, CDR1 is MNHEY and CDR2 is SVGAGI. Germline trimming cut 2 bases from V and 6 bases from J; bases unmatched to any gene: 7. CDR3 nucleotides: TGTGCCAGCAGTTACCGCGGGGGGGACCCCAAGACCCAGTACTTC. This sequence encodes CASSYRGGDPKTQYF.

The rearrangement links TRBV5-6 to TRBJ1-2; D gene unclear. The V gene's germline CDR1 is SGHDT and CDR2 YYEEEE. There are 13 residues in the CDR3. V was trimmed by 0 bases and J by 4 bases, leaving 7 bases between them. CDR3 DNA: TGTGCCAGCAGCTTGGGGGCGTTCTATGGCTACACCTTC. Translation: CASSLGAFYGYTF.

The genes are TRBV7-3 and TRBJ2-2; 7 bases map to TRBD2. Trimming took 2 bases from V and 4 from J; bases not matched to a gene: 4. Germline CDR1 and CDR2: SGHTA and FQGTGA. This CDR3 contains 15 residues. The CDR3 DNA reads as TGTGCCAGCAGCTTAGCGGGAGCCAGCACCGGGGAGCTGTTTTTT. Its protein product is CASSLAGASTGELFF.

The chain employs TRBV27 and TRBJ1-6, with TRBD1 matching 8 bases. V lost 4 bases to trimming and J lost 1 base; unmatched junction nucleotides: 6. Germline CDR1 reads MNHEY; CDR2 reads SMNVEV (reference sequence). The CDR3 has 17 residues. CDR3 protein: CASSSRGHGSYNSPLHF. The DNA for the CDR3 is TGTGCCAGCAGTTCCAGGGGGCATGGGTCCTATAATTCACCCCTCCACTTT.

The rearrangement joins TRBV6-2 or TRBV6-3 to TRBJ2-1; 9 positions agree with TRBD2. Germline V CDR1 and CDR2: MNHEY, SVGEGT. The J segment lost 4 bases and the V segment lost 2 bases, leaving 12 bases of the junction unmatched. The CDR3 spans 18 residues. The CDR3 nucleotides are TGTGCCAGCAGTTACGGGGGTAGCGGGAGAGACGAATACAATGAGCAGTTCTTC. Its translation: CASSYGGSGRDEYNEQFF.

This sequence joins TRBV28 and TRBJ1-6; D is undetermined. V dropped 8 bases and J dropped 0 bases, with 14 bases sitting between them. Germline lookup yields CDR1 MDHEN and CDR2 SYDVKM. CDR3 length: 16 residues. CDR3 coding DNA: TGTGCCAGCGGCAAGCCCACTAGCTCCTATAATTCACCCCTCCACTTT. This sequence encodes CASGKPTSSYNSPLHF.

The V call is TRBV5-1, the J call TRBJ1-2; 7 positions agree with TRBD1. Germline CDR1 is SGHRS and CDR2 is YFSETQ. The CDR3 is made up of 15 amino acids. V dropped 4 bases and J dropped 5; count of bases not matched to a gene: 11. The CDR3 spells CASSQQGGLGYGYTF. The CDR3 nucleotides read TGCGCCAGCAGCCAGCAAGGGGGCCTAGGTTATGGCTACACCTTC.

The rearrangement joins TRBV30 to TRBJ1-2; maybe TRBD1 (5 bases). The V end lost 3 bases, the J end lost 6 bases, and 14 bases lay between the germline ends. The germline CDR1 and CDR2 sequences are GTSNPN and SVGIG (reference sequence). The CDR3 is 13 amino acids. CDR3 sequence: CAWRGRGEDGYTF. For the CDR3, the DNA is TGTGCCTGGAGAGGAAGGGGTGAGGATGGCTACACCTTC.

The CDR3 here is CASRTGAEAPQHF. The DNA for the CDR3 is TGTGCCAGTAGAACGGGTGCGGAAGCGCCCCAGCATTTT. This sequence joins TRBV6-5 and TRBJ1-5, with no clear D. The germline V and J ends were trimmed by 9 bases and 9 bases, with 18 bases remaining between them. Germline V lookup: CDR1 MNHEY, CDR2 SVGAGI. There are 13 residues in the CDR3.

This clone is a singleton in its sample. The chain couples TRBV9 to TRBJ2-2; perhaps TRBD1 as D (5 bases). This CDR3 is 13 amino acids long. Germline V gene lookup returns CDR1 SGDLS and CDR2 YYNGEE. V lost 0 bases to trimming and J lost 7 bases, with 7 bases between them. CDR3 bases: TGTGCCAGCAGCGTAGGGCAGGGCGGGGAGCTGTTTTTT. Protein sequence: CASSVGQGGELFF.

On this clone: This CDR3 is also generated by other DNA sequences in the sample. The V and J genes are TRBV2 and TRBJ1-1; D is unclear. The V end lost 8 bases, the J end lost 4 bases, and 14 bases lay between the germline ends. Germline V lookup: CDR1 SNHLY, CDR2 FYNNEI. The CDR3 is 13 amino acids. CDR3 in DNA: TGTGCCAGCTCTGAAGGGCCGGGCACTGAAGCTTTCTTT. Translating it yields CASSEGPGTEAFF.

The CDR3 DNA follows: TGCAGTGCTAGTGGTTCTCTTGGAGTCAGTTCCTACGAGCAGTACTTC. Protein sequence: CSASGSLGVSSYEQYF. The chain uses TRBV20-1 and TRBJ2-7; D gene uncertain. Trimming pared 3 bases from V and 1 base from J, leaving 19 bases between. The length of the CDR3 is 16 residues. Germline lookup yields CDR1 DFQATT and CDR2 SNEGSKA (reference sequence).

The chain is built from TRBV10-3 and TRBJ1-2, with D unresolved. V lost 6 bases and J 4 bases, leaving 15 bases between the germline ends. The CDR3 contains 14 residues. Germline lookup yields CDR1 ENHRY and CDR2 SYGVKD. The CDR3 bases are TGTGCCATCAGCGGATTCGCGGGTGCCTATGGCTACACCTTC. This sequence encodes CAISGFAGAYGYTF.

The chain joins TRBV11-3 to TRBJ2-1; maybe TRBD2 (5 bases). Germline CDR1 is SGHNT and CDR2 is YENEEA. Trimming pared 1 base from V and 6 bases from J, leaving 7 bases between. The CDR3 contains 13 residues. The DNA for the CDR3 is TGTGCCAGCAGCTTAGGCGGGTTCAATGAGCAGTTCTTC. It codes for CASSLGGFNEQFF.

The rearrangement joins TRBV27 to TRBJ1-2; 8 nucleotides line up with TRBD1. V lost 4 bases, J lost 3 bases, and 7 bases stayed unmatched. Germline assignment: CDR1 MNHEY and CDR2 SMNVEV (reference sequence). This CDR3 is built from 15 residues. The CDR3 reads CASSYVWTGHYGYTF. CDR3 coding DNA: TGTGCCAGCAGTTACGTATGGACAGGGCACTATGGCTACACCTTC.

The rearrangement joins TRBV28 to TRBJ1-5; maybe TRBD1 (5 bases). The germline gives CDR1 MDHEN, CDR2 SYDVKM. This CDR3 spans 15 amino acids. V lost 2 bases and J lost 2, with 10 bases in between. In DNA form, the CDR3 reads TGTGCCAGCAGTTTAGGGCCGACAGGCAATCAGCCCCAGCATTTT. Its translation is CASSLGPTGNQPQHF.

V gene TRBV15 combines with J gene TRBJ1-5; D uncertain. Trimming left V 0 bases short and J 4 bases short, with 10 bases between. CDR1 LNHNV and CDR2 YYDKDF come from the germline V gene (reference sequence). The CDR3 consists of 15 residues. The CDR3 loop reads CATSRDRGVNQPQHF. The CDR3 nucleotides read TGTGCCACCAGCAGAGATCGGGGAGTTAATCAGCCCCAGCATTTT.